This TCR beta chain is drawn from a study of shared clonotypes between healthy human individuals. Study findings and constraints: Some naive CD4 clonotypes, 5% to 5.5%, turned up in common across four donors. Naive subsets tended to show greater estimated richness than memory subsets. Some clonotypes were shared by all four sorted-subset donors, while others were not shared. The non-shared ones had lower generation probabilities than the shared ones.

The table lists this clone with a few counts. Its antigen is still unknown. CDR1 MNHEY and CDR2 SVGAGI come from the germline V gene. V was clipped by 0 bases and J by 2 bases, with 7 bases between them. This CDR3 contains 14 residues. The method was immunoSEQ multiplex PCR; TCRdb's version includes in-frame clones alone and lacks a portion of them. The sample holds 600,000 to 750,000 clones, approximately 75% seen once. This chain links TRBV6-5 with TRBJ1-2, with D unresolved. Sequencing used memory CD4+ T cells sorted from blood. Subset denoted: CD45RA-negative fraction. The source is a woman in her 30s in good health. This CDR3 is CASSYSRANYGYTF. For the CDR3, the DNA is TGTGCCAGCAGTTACTCGCGGGCGAACTATGGCTACACCTTC.